The present T cell receptor beta chain was sequenced within a study of blood T cell repertoires in COVID-19. In the study overall: Collection of acute and convalescent COVID-19 samples took place in the United States, Italy and Spain. Sources were T cells, B-cell-depleted T cells, or PBMCs; the material itself was cDNA or gDNA.

Original processing methods: It was from reference gene primer amplification that nucleated cell counts were estimated. Assay: immunoSEQ multiplex PCR; the TCRdb copy retains only in-frame clones and omits some. From that table come the V and J calls and clone size; the DNA was used to work out D and trimming. Among around 300,000 clones listed, approximately 85% were seen once. The TCR comes from a human donor in a cohort sampled during active COVID-19. The sequenced sample was peripheral blood.

The CDR3 region has the DNA TGTGCCAGTAGTATAGAATCCGCGACATTGGGAAACACCATATATTTT. Protein: CASSIESATLGNTIYF. V is TRBV19 and J is TRBJ1-3; D uncertain. CDR1 LNHDA and CDR2 SQIVND come from the germline V gene (reference sequence). Trimming took 0 bases from V and 4 from J, leaving 13 bases between them. CDR3 length: 16 residues.